This passage covers 19 T cell receptor beta chains from one sample sequenced in a study of blood T cell repertoires in COVID-19. Sequenced by immunoSEQ multiplex PCR; TCRdb stores in-frame clones only, minus some. The sample includes tens of thousands of clones, 89% of them seen just once. Sequencing used peripheral blood. The receptors originated from a man older than 75 with acute or convalescent COVID-19.

The rearrangement links TRBV6-6 to TRBJ1-5; a possible D gene is TRBD1 (5 bases). The V and J ends lost 0 bases and 6 bases respectively, with 15 bases between them. The V gene's germline CDR1 is MNHNY and CDR2 SVGAGI (reference sequence). CDR3 length: 16 residues. The DNA for the CDR3 is TGTGCCAGCAGTTACTCGGAAGGGGCGCGGACTCAGCCCCAGCATTTT. Its translation is CASSYSEGARTQPQHF.

V and J are TRBV2 and TRBJ2-3; D not resolved. Germline V gives CDR1 SNHLY, CDR2 FYNNEI. The V end lost 6 bases, the J end lost 3 bases, and 10 bases lay between the germline ends. There are 13 residues in the CDR3. The CDR3 region is CASRERLTDTQYF. CDR3 DNA sequence: TGTGCCAGCAGGGAGCGACTGACAGATACGCAGTATTTT.

About this clone: Mismatch with germline at one junction end may stem from a read error. V usage is TRBV4-1 and J usage is TRBJ1-2, with a possible D match to TRBD1 (6 bases). This CDR3 comprises 20 residues. The germline V gene has CDR1 MGHRA and CDR2 YSYEKL. In nucleotides, the CDR3 is TGCGCCAGCAGCCAACCAATCATCCGGGAACAGGGACCCATTAACGATGGCTACACCTTC. It encodes CASSQPIIREQGPINDGYTF.

This clone was seen only a few times. The rearrangement uses TRBV19 and TRBJ2-1; TRBD2 matches at 7 bases. Germline CDR1 LNHDA, CDR2 SQIVND (reference sequence). V lost 1 base to trimming and J lost 4 bases; unmatched junction nucleotides: 7. The CDR3 runs 16 residues. CDR3 sequence: CASSIGVAGMYNEQFF. The CDR3 coding sequence is TGTGCCAGTAGTATAGGGGTAGCGGGTATGTACAATGAGCAGTTCTTC.

The rearrangement joins TRBV27 to TRBJ2-5; 10 nucleotides line up with TRBD1. Germline lookup yields CDR1 MNHEY and CDR2 SMNVEV (reference sequence). The CDR3 has 14 residues. V gave up 8 bases and J gave up 5 bases; unmatched junction bases: 8. The CDR3 loop reads CASGRQGAWETQYF. The CDR3 bases are TGTGCCAGCGGGCGACAGGGGGCGTGGGAGACCCAGTACTTC.

The genes are TRBV6-2 or TRBV6-3 and TRBJ1-6, with 8 bases fitting TRBD1. V lost 6 bases, J lost 10 bases, and 11 bases stayed unmatched. Germline CDR1 is MNHEY and CDR2 is SVGEGT. The CDR3 is 15 amino acids. CDR3 sequence (DNA): TGTGCCAGCAGCGGACGGACAGGGTATCGGTCACCCCTCCACTTT. Translating gives CASSGRTGYRSPLHF.

This clone was detected once. J is TRBJ2-3 and V is TRBV12-5, with a weak D call TRBD1 (5 bases). This CDR3 contains 14 residues. V shed 6 bases and J shed 5 bases, with 15 bases lying between them. Germline V CDR1 and CDR2: LGHNT, FRNRAP. The CDR3 DNA reads TGTGCTAGTGGCCGGCTCAGGGTGGGAGATACGCAGTATTTT. Its protein is CASGRLRVGDTQYF.

Comments on this clone: Different DNA sequences within this sample yield the same CDR3. V usage is TRBV19 and J usage is TRBJ2-2, with 10 nucleotides matching TRBD1. Per the germline V gene, CDR1 is LNHDA and CDR2 is SQIVND (reference sequence). Losses at the gene ends were 4 bases for V and 5 bases for J; bases not matched to a gene: 1. The CDR3 has 14 amino acids. CDR3: CASSRTGGTGELFF. In nucleotides, the CDR3 is TGTGCCAGTAGTAGGACAGGGGGAACCGGGGAGCTGTTTTTT.

The V call is TRBV2, the J call TRBJ1-5; maybe TRBD1 (6 bases). Looked up from germline, CDR1 is SNHLY and CDR2 is FYNNEI. The V gene lost 5 bases and the J gene lost 2 bases, with 13 bases spanning the gap. The CDR3 covers 15 residues. The CDR3 DNA sequence: TGTGCCAGCAGTCCTACAGGGATTGGCAATCAGCCCCAGCATTTT. The encoded protein is CASSPTGIGNQPQHF.

The V gene is TRBV11-1, the J gene TRBJ2-3, with 8 bases aligning to TRBD1. The CDR3 length is 15 residues. V lost 5 bases to trimming and J lost 5 bases; unmatched junction nucleotides: 9. Germline CDR1 is SGHAT and CDR2 is FQDESV (reference sequence). The CDR3 DNA reads TGTGCCAGCAGCCAATCAGGGGGCGCGGAAGATACGCAGTATTTT. It translates to CASSQSGGAEDTQYF.

The V and J genes are TRBV7-9 and TRBJ1-2; TRBD1 is a possible D gene (5 bases). Germline V lookup: CDR1 SEHNR, CDR2 FQNEAQ (reference sequence). This CDR3 contains 16 residues. The V and J ends lost 1 base and 1 base respectively, with 13 bases between them. The CDR3: CASSLDSFGGNYGYTF. CDR3 DNA sequence: TGTGCCAGCAGCTTAGATAGCTTCGGGGGTAACTATGGCTACACCTTC.

This sequence joins TRBV10-3 and TRBJ2-1, with 11 bases identical to TRBD1. The CDR3 is made up of 19 amino acids. V lost 2 bases, J lost 1 base, and 10 bases stayed unmatched. The V gene's germline CDR1 is ENHRY and CDR2 SYGVKD. The CDR3 DNA is TGTGCCATCAGTGAGCCGACCGGGACAGGGGGTACGTCCTACAATGAGCAGTTCTTC. It is translated as CAISEPTGTGGTSYNEQFF.

V is TRBV30 and J is TRBJ1-5; D not certain. Trimming shortened V by 0 bases and J by 7 bases, and 13 bases separated the two germline ends. The CDR3 length is 14 residues. The germline CDR1 and CDR2 sequences are GTSNPN and SVGIG (reference sequence). The CDR3 bases are TGTGCCTGGAGTGTAGACTCCCGGGAACAGCCCCAGCATTTT. This translates into CAWSVDSREQPQHF. The variable domain in full, completed from reference TRBV30 and TRBJ1-5, reads SQTIHQWPATLVQPVGSPLSLECTVEGTSNPNLYWYRQAAGRGLQLLFYSVGIGQISSEVPQNLSASRPQDRQFILSSKKLLLSDSGFYLCAWSVDSREQPQHFGDGTRLSIL.

The J gene is TRBJ2-3, the V gene TRBV5-6; possible D gene TRBD2, 5 bases. Germline V CDR1 and CDR2: SGHDT, YYEEEE. This CDR3 is built from 13 residues. V was trimmed by 4 bases and J by 6 bases, leaving 12 bases between them. Written as DNA, the CDR3 is TGTGCCAGCAGCCCGGAGGCTGCTGATACGCAGTATTTT. It translates to CASSPEAADTQYF. Full variable domain (remainder filled in from reference TRBV5-6 and TRBJ2-3): DAGVTQSPTHLIKTRGQQVTLRCSPKSGHDTVSWYQQALGQGPQFIFQYYEEEERQRGNFPDRFSGHQFPNYSSELNVNALLLGDSALYLCASSPEAADTQYFGPGTRLTVL.

V gene TRBV2 combines with J gene TRBJ2-3, with D maybe TRBD2 (6 bases). The V gene lost 7 bases and the J gene lost 5 bases, with 16 bases spanning the gap. The CDR3 runs to 14 residues. The germline gives CDR1 SNHLY, CDR2 FYNNEI. CDR3 sequence (DNA): TGTGCCAGCAACCCCGGGACGGGGGTAGATACGCAGTATTTT. Amino acid sequence: CASNPGTGVDTQYF.

The V call is TRBV28, the J call TRBJ1-5, with 7 positions matching TRBD1. Germline CDR1 is MDHEN and CDR2 is SYDVKM. This CDR3 comprises 15 residues. The J segment lost 7 bases and the V segment lost 3 bases, leaving 9 bases of the junction unmatched. Here the CDR3 DNA reads TGTGCCAGCAGTTTGCGGAACAGGGGCCAACAGCCCCAGCATTTT. Encoded protein: CASSLRNRGQQPQHF.

J is TRBJ1-2 and V is TRBV18; 8 nucleotides match TRBD1. The CDR3 spans 15 residues. Germline V gene sequence: CDR1 KGHSH, CDR2 LQKENI. The trim removed 3 bases at V and 8 bases at J, leaving 11 bases unmatched. The CDR3 reads CASSPFQGAPRGYTF. The CDR3 DNA reads as TGTGCCAGCTCACCGTTTCAGGGGGCGCCAAGAGGCTACACCTTC.

In this sample, this clone turned up once. The J gene is TRBJ2-7, the V gene TRBV6-5; 7 positions agree with TRBD2. The germline V gene encodes CDR1 MNHEY and CDR2 SVGAGI. This CDR3 comprises 14 residues. With 5 bases clipped from V and 2 bases from J, the junction kept 6 bases outside the gene matches. The CDR3, as DNA: TGTGCCAGCAGTCCGCCGGGACTACCCTACGAGCAGTACTTC. This codes for CASSPPGLPYEQYF.

The J gene is TRBJ1-4, the V gene TRBV6-1; tentatively, D is TRBD1 (5 bases). Trimming took 3 bases from V and 6 from J, leaving 11 bases between them. This CDR3 region has 14 residues. The germline CDR1 and CDR2 sequences are MNHNS and SASEGT. DNA of the CDR3: TGTGCCAGCAGTGAGGGACTCTTGGATGAAAAACTGTTTTTT. It is translated as CASSEGLLDEKLFF.